Listed here are 15 T cell receptor beta chains from one sample, sequenced in a study of siplizumab effects on memory and regulatory T cells. Assay: immunoSEQ multiplex PCR; the TCRdb copy retains only in-frame clones and omits some. This table has about 91,000 clones, 90% to 95% appearing once. The sequencing input was CD8+ T cells sorted from blood. The receptor source for this set is a human donor in good health.

The chain carries TRBV27 and TRBJ1-1; D not certain. V was pared by 3 bases and J by 5 bases, with 16 bases between. The germline gives CDR1 MNHEY, CDR2 SMNVEV (reference sequence). This CDR3 is 15 amino acids long. Here the CDR3 DNA reads TGTGCCAGCAGTTTCCTCGCTGGAGAGAATACTGAAGCTTTCTTT. It is translated as CASSFLAGENTEAFF.

The J gene is TRBJ2-2, the V gene TRBV7-2; no firm D call. The germline V and J ends were trimmed by 2 bases and 6 bases, with 4 bases remaining between them. The CDR3 totals 12 residues. In germline, CDR1 is SGHTA, CDR2 FQGNSA. The CDR3 region is CASSLISGELFF. CDR3 sequence (DNA): TGTGCCAGCAGCTTAATATCCGGGGAGCTGTTTTTT.

The chain carries TRBV27 and TRBJ1-1, with D maybe TRBD1 (6 bases). Trimming removed 4 bases at V and 0 bases at J, with 9 bases between. This CDR3 has 14 amino acids. CDR1 is MNHEY, CDR2 SMNVEV, per germline (reference sequence). Written as DNA, the CDR3 is TGTGCCAGCAGTTATCAGGGGTTGAACACTGAAGCTTTCTTT. This gives the protein CASSYQGLNTEAFF.

V gene TRBV4-3 combines with J gene TRBJ2-1; D gene unclear. From germline, CDR1 is LGHNA and CDR2 YSLEER. Trimming left V 0 bases short and J 3 bases short, with 12 bases between. CDR3 length equals 16 residues. The CDR3 DNA is TGCGCCAGCAGCCAAGATTGGTTGGCTAGCTACAATGAGCAGTTCTTC. As protein: CASSQDWLASYNEQFF.

V and J are TRBV4-3 and TRBJ2-3, with D maybe TRBD2 (6 bases). Looked up from germline, CDR1 is LGHNA and CDR2 is YSLEER. V was pared by 0 bases and J by 3 bases, with 13 bases between. This CDR3 is built from 16 residues. As DNA, the CDR3 is TGCGCCAGCAGCCAAGATGTGATAGCGGAGACAGATACGCAGTATTTT. Residues: CASSQDVIAETDTQYF.

The CDR3 reads CASSSDRDPRGYTF. The CDR3 nucleotides read TGTGCCAGCAGTTCCGACAGGGACCCTCGGGGCTACACCTTC. The chain joins TRBV4-2 to TRBJ1-2; 7 bases agree with TRBD1. Germline trimming cut 6 bases from V and 8 bases from J; bases unmatched to any gene: 12. Germline loops: CDR1 LGHNA, CDR2 YNFKEQ. CDR3 length: 14 amino acids.

The table lists this clone with a count of one. This chain links TRBV4-3 with TRBJ2-3; 10 bases fit TRBD2. V lost 0 bases and J lost 5; bases outside the gene matches: 11. In germline, CDR1 is LGHNA, CDR2 YSLEER. This CDR3 has 18 residues. CDR3 amino acids: CASSQETETSGWVDTQYF. The CDR3 bases are TGCGCCAGCAGCCAAGAAACCGAGACTAGCGGGTGGGTAGATACGCAGTATTTT.

The genes are TRBV11-2 and TRBJ2-7, with 9 bases matching TRBD1. Germline CDR1 and CDR2: SGHAT and FQNNGV. Trimming cost V 4 bases and J 1 base; bases outside gene matches: 2. CDR3 size: 14 residues. The DNA for the CDR3 is TGTGCCAGCAGCTACGGGACAGGGTCCTACGAGCAGTACTTC. Translated, it gives CASSYGTGSYEQYF.

The rearrangement links TRBV4-2 to TRBJ1-2; D is unclear. The length of the CDR3 is 14 residues. Germline V lookup: CDR1 LGHNA, CDR2 YNFKEQ. With 3 bases removed from V and 2 bases from J, the gap between germline ends came to 10 bases. CDR3 sequence: CASSHLEENYGYTF. The CDR3 DNA follows: TGTGCCAGCAGCCATTTGGAGGAAAACTATGGCTACACCTTC.

The table lists this clone with a count of one. V usage is TRBV7-2 and J usage is TRBJ2-4; TRBD1 might be the D (5 bases). V gave up 1 base and J gave up 7 bases, with 11 bases separating them. The CDR3 sequence is 14 residues long. Looked up from germline, CDR1 is SGHTA and CDR2 is FQGNSA. The CDR3 reads CASSLVQGGNIQYF. For the CDR3, the DNA is TGTGCCAGCAGCTTAGTCCAGGGCGGCAACATTCAGTACTTC.

The CDR3 DNA reads TGCGCCAGCAGCTTGGATAGTACAGGGAGAGAGACCCAGTACTTC. Its translation is CASSLDSTGRETQYF. This chain uses TRBV5-1 with TRBJ2-5; tentative D call: TRBD1 (6 bases). The CDR3 is made up of 15 amino acids. The ends were cut back, 0 bases at V and 4 bases at J, with 13 bases in the middle. Germline V CDR1 and CDR2: SGHRS, YFSETQ.

V is TRBV4-1 and J is TRBJ1-5; tentative D call: TRBD1 (5 bases). CDR1 and CDR2 from the germline V gene are MGHRA and YSYEKL. V was trimmed by 5 bases and J by 7 bases, leaving 15 bases between them. The CDR3 is 14 amino acids. The CDR3 region has the DNA TGCGCCAGCAGCGACCAGGGCTCTCTGCAGCCCCAGCATTTT. Amino acid sequence: CASSDQGSLQPQHF.

The chain links TRBV10-2 to TRBJ2-2; TRBD1 is a possible D gene (5 bases). The CDR3 runs 15 residues. Trimming shortened V by 1 base and J by 4 bases, and 10 bases separated the two germline ends. Germline V gene sequence: CDR1 WSHSY, CDR2 SAAADI. DNA for the CDR3: TGCGCCAGCAGTGAGTTCGCAGGGCCCACCGGGGAGCTGTTTTTT. As protein: CASSEFAGPTGELFF.

The chain carries TRBV11-3 and TRBJ2-1; TRBD2 is a possible D gene (6 bases). The V and J ends lost 7 bases and 2 bases respectively, with 18 bases between them. The CDR3 runs to 16 residues. The V gene's germline CDR1 is SGHNT and CDR2 YENEEA. This chain's CDR3 is CASNPGVAGPYNEQFF. The CDR3 nucleotides are TGTGCCAGCAACCCCGGAGTTGCGGGACCCTACAATGAGCAGTTCTTC.

The chain recombines TRBV6-6 with TRBJ1-2, with 8 positions matching TRBD1. Germline V gene sequence: CDR1 MNHNY, CDR2 SVGAGI (reference sequence). Losses at the gene ends were 6 bases for V and 5 bases for J; bases not matched to a gene: 5. The CDR3 is made up of 13 amino acids. The CDR3: CASRTDRGYGYTF. DNA for the CDR3: TGTGCCAGCAGAACCGACAGGGGTTATGGCTACACCTTC.